Listed below are T cell receptor beta chains from one sample, sequenced in a study of blood T cell repertoires in COVID-19. Only in-frame clones appear in the TCRdb table, and some are missing; sequencing was by immunoSEQ multiplex PCR. The data show 90,000 to 120,000 clones, with just over 90% seen just once and under 1.5% held by the top ten. Sequenced material: peripheral blood. The source is a woman in her twenties or thirties with acute or convalescent COVID-19. CDR3s include the opening cysteine and the closing phenylalanine or tryptophan. Each record gives: V gene, J gene, CDR3 protein.

>TRBV21-1|TRBJ2-7
CASRNQTTSADEQYF
>TRBV7-9|TRBJ2-5
CASTVTGKETQYF
>TRBV7-9|TRBJ1-2
CASSLAGGAGYTF
>TRBV7-2|TRBJ2-2
CASSPVGLQGSNTGELFF
>TRBV18|TRBJ2-6
CASSPVPQGSSGANVLTF
>TRBV11-3|TRBJ2-1
CASSSETGTSGRNEQFF
>TRBV6-2/TRBV6-3|TRBJ1-1
CASSHPPRLGVNTEAFF
>TRBV30|TRBJ2-3
CAWSFQGSDTQYF
>TRBV9|TRBJ1-2
CASAAGGQLYGYTF
>TRBV11-2|TRBJ2-5
CASSLWAAETQYF
>TRBV7-3|TRBJ2-3
CASSLNPSSGGAPDTQYF
>TRBV28|TRBJ2-7
CASSPSLDRGQIF
>TRBV14|TRBJ2-7
CASSLRAGQSPYEQYF
>TRBV5-1|TRBJ1-5
CASSFLSGDSFDQPQHF
>TRBV6-6|TRBJ1-2
CAAAPGQGARGYTF
>TRBV3-1/TRBV3-2|TRBJ2-3
CASSPRGETSTDTQYF
>TRBV28|TRBJ1-5
CASTVGRGQPQHF
>TRBV15|TRBJ2-3
CATSRRTSGSTDTQYF
>TRBV6-2/TRBV6-3|TRBJ2-3
CASSYSSSGTSTDTQYF
>TRBV9|TRBJ2-1
CASSVGPSGGYNEQFF
>TRBV3-1/TRBV3-2|TRBJ2-5
CASSQDRVAGVETQYF
>TRBV6-4|TRBJ1-1
CASSAQSNTEAFF
>TRBV5-6|TRBJ1-1
CASSFGTTGGSAEAFF
>TRBV13|TRBJ1-1
CASSFDRGPNTEAFF
>TRBV7-9|TRBJ2-7
CASSLLSGTASYEQYF
>TRBV6-5|TRBJ1-3
CASSRTGWMDTIYF
>TRBV19|TRBJ1-6
CASMTAGRDSPLHF
>TRBV9|TRBJ1-2
CASSAQTGQNLYGYTF
>TRBV11-2|TRBJ2-1
CASGGLAGGGNEQFF